The count of the clone carrying this TCR beta chain is one. As yet, its antigen is unknown. At one boundary the junction diverges from the germline segment, which might be a read error. Profiles of TCR beta VDJ and CDR3 were generated from a genomic DNA template. TCRdb itself ran the reads through MiXCR, one entry per CDR3 protein. The sample lists almost 20,000 distinct CDR3 sequences, less than 40% occurring once. The CDR3 sequence is 14 residues long. Germline assignment: CDR1 MGHRA and CDR2 YSYEKL. For sequencing, patients were chosen who had shown expansion of CD8+CD57+ cells by flow cytometry. Among the patients, none had received any therapy at the time of blood sampling. This record comes from a study of CD8+CD57+ T cells in acquired aplastic anemia. Whole-study findings and limits: Shared by patients and controls, nearly 30 CD8+ CDR3s were abundant in patients. The CD8+CD57+ cells of patients were less diverse than their total CD4+ and CD8+ pools.

The V call is TRBV4-1, the J call TRBJ2-2; no clear D. Sequencing used CD8+CD57+ T cells sorted from PBMCs. The subset denotes: bead-enriched CD8+CD57+ effector memory T cells from SAA patients. The receptor comes from a human donor with aplastic anemia. CDR3 nucleotide sequence: TGTGCCAGCAGCCAAGGTCAGGACACCGGGGAGCTGTTTTTT. Translated: CASSQGQDTGELFF.